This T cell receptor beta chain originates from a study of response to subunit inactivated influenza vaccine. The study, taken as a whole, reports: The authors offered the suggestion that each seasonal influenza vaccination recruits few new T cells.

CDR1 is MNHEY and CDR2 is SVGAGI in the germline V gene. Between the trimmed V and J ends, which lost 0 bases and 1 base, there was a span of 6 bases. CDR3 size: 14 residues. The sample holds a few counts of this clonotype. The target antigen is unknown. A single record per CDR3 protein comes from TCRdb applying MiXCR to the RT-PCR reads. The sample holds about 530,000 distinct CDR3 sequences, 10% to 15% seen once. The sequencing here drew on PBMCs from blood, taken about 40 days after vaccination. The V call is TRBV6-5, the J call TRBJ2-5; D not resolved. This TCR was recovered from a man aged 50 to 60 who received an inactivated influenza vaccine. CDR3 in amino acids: CASSYSELQETQYF. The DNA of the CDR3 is TGTGCCAGCAGTTACTCTGAGCTCCAAGAGACCCAGTACTTC.